This T cell receptor beta chain stems from a study of blood T cell repertoires in COVID-19. Turning to the study itself: The analysed material was cDNA or gDNA that came from T cells, B-cell-depleted T cells, or PBMCs.

In the original workflow: It was from reference gene primer amplification that nucleated cell counts were estimated. Repertoires were generated with immunoSEQ multiplex PCR, while TCRdb's copy carries only in-frame clones and drops some. Clonal size and the V and J genes are those of that table, whereas D and trimming came from the DNA. The table has about 220,000 clones, 65% to 85% seen once. Per germline, CDR1 SGHKS and CDR2 YYEKEE (reference sequence). Trimming removed 0 bases from V and 4 bases from J, with 11 bases in between. This CDR3 contains 14 residues. The source material was peripheral blood. The chain couples TRBV5-5 to TRBJ2-7; D is possibly TRBD1 (6 bases). The sequence came from an older woman with acute or convalescent COVID-19. CDR3 nucleotides: TGTGCCAGCAGCTTGGGGGGGCAGAAATACGAGCAGTACTTC. Protein: CASSLGGQKYEQYF.